One and the same sample provided the 21 T cell receptor beta chains below, sequenced in a study of blood T cell repertoires in COVID-19. This table comes from immunoSEQ multiplex PCR, and its TCRdb copy is limited to in-frame clones, with some not included. The sample has approximately 190,000 clones, more than 75% seen once. Source material: peripheral blood. The origin of the receptors is a woman aged 55-69 years with COVID-19, enrolled during active disease.

CDR3 DNA: TGTGCCAGTAGTGAAAACAGGGGGCAATCACCCCTCCACTTT. This encodes CASSENRGQSPLHF. The chain recombines TRBV19 with TRBJ1-6; 9 nucleotides agree with TRBD1. Trimming at V came to 5 bases and at J to 10 bases, leaving 6 bases not matched to a gene. Germline CDR1 LNHDA, CDR2 SQIVND (reference sequence). CDR3 length: 14 residues.

This clone showed up just a few times. The chain is built from TRBV19 and TRBJ1-1; no clear D gene. This CDR3 contains 15 residues. V was trimmed by 0 bases and J by 0 bases, leaving 8 bases between them. Germline CDR1 and CDR2: LNHDA and SQIVND (reference sequence). CDR3 coding DNA: TGTGCCAGTAGTATAGACGCCGGGATGAACACTGAAGCTTTCTTT. It is translated as CASSIDAGMNTEAFF.

The chain links TRBV6-5 to TRBJ2-1; TRBD2 matches at 10 bases. Germline V gives CDR1 MNHEY, CDR2 SVGAGI. The CDR3 extends over 16 amino acids. The junction had 9 bases not matched to a gene; V was cut back by 2 bases and J by 8 bases. Here the CDR3 DNA reads TGTGCCAGCAGTTACGGCTTAGCGGGGGGCAGGGATGAGCAGTTCTTC. Its protein product is CASSYGLAGGRDEQFF.

This rearrangement joins TRBV29-1 to TRBJ1-2; D ambiguous. In germline, CDR1 is SQVTM, CDR2 ANQGSEA. V shed 6 bases and J shed 7 bases, with 12 bases lying between them. The CDR3 contains 11 residues. The CDR3 coding sequence is TGCAGCGTCCTTGCCGTCAGTGGCTACACCTTC. As protein: CSVLAVSGYTF.

The chain links TRBV29-1 to TRBJ1-2; 10 positions match TRBD1. Germline CDR1 is SQVTM and CDR2 is ANQGSEA. This CDR3 is built from 15 residues. J lost 3 bases, V lost 2 bases, and 6 bases had no gene match. CDR3 bases: TGCAGCGTTGAATCGACAGGGGGCGCCGACTATGGCTACACCTTC. Protein product: CSVESTGGADYGYTF.

This chain uses TRBV5-1 with TRBJ2-1; 8 bases line up with TRBD2. Germline values: CDR1 SGHRS, CDR2 YFSETQ. The ends lost 0 bases at V and 1 base at J; junction bases unmatched: 6. This CDR3 comprises 17 residues. This chain's CDR3 is CASSLVTSGPSYNEQFF. CDR3 nucleotides: TGCGCCAGCAGCTTGGTCACTAGCGGTCCTTCCTACAATGAGCAGTTCTTC.

This clone was seen only a few times. CDR3 nucleotide sequence: TGTGCCAGCAGTTTAAGTTCTAATAGCAATCAGCCCCAGCATTTT. Translating gives CASSLSSNSNQPQHF. The chain links TRBV28 to TRBJ1-5; D not resolved. This CDR3 is built from 15 residues. V was shortened by 2 bases and J by 0 bases, with 8 bases between the two germline ends. Germline CDR1 is MDHEN and CDR2 is SYDVKM.

CDR3 region: CSVSLAGGLQETQYF. The DNA of the CDR3 is TGCAGCGTCTCACTAGCGGGGGGGCTCCAAGAGACCCAGTACTTC. V is TRBV29-1 and J is TRBJ2-5; the match to TRBD2 covers 13 bases. Germline CDR1 and CDR2: SQVTM and ANQGSEA. This CDR3 has 15 amino acids. Unmatched junction bases numbered 5, after V lost 6 bases and J lost 1 base.

This clone was picked up a small number of times. This sequence joins TRBV24-1 and TRBJ2-3; 7 bases agree with TRBD2. The germline V gene encodes CDR1 KGHDR and CDR2 SFDVKD. The CDR3 sequence is 14 residues long. The V and J ends lost 3 bases and 4 bases, in that order; junction bases with no gene match: 3. CDR3 in DNA: TGTGCCACCAGTGATCGCGGGGGTGCAGATACGCAGTATTTT. It yields the protein CATSDRGGADTQYF.

The chain uses TRBV5-5 and TRBJ2-3; 12 positions match TRBD1. Trimming removed 4 bases from V and 2 bases from J; junction bases left unmatched: 14. The CDR3 extends over 19 amino acids. Germline assignment: CDR1 SGHKS and CDR2 YYEKEE (reference sequence). The CDR3 is CASSRGTGGPAGTTDTQYF. The CDR3 DNA sequence: TGTGCCAGCAGCCGAGGGACAGGGGGCCCAGCGGGTACCACAGATACGCAGTATTTT. Combining the CDR3 with reference TRBV5-5 and TRBJ2-3 gives the whole variable domain DAGVTQSPTHLIKTRGQQVTLRCSPISGHKSVSWYQQVLGQGPQFIFQYYEKEERGRGNFPDRFSARQFPNYSSELNVNALLLGDSALYLCASSRGTGGPAGTTDTQYFGPGTRLTVL.

This clone was counted between two and nine times. The chain carries TRBV24-1 and TRBJ1-2, with 8 bases lining up with TRBD1. CDR1 is KGHDR and CDR2 is SFDVKD in the germline V gene. This CDR3 has 14 residues. With V trimmed by 5 bases and J by 0 bases, 1 base remained unmatched. The CDR3 is CATSAGGPNYGYTF. The CDR3 bases are TGTGCCACCAGTGCAGGGGGCCCTAACTATGGCTACACCTTC.

This clone came up a few times. The chain carries TRBV27 and TRBJ1-5; D unresolved. The CDR3 spans 13 residues. CDR1 and CDR2 (germline): MNHEY, SMNVEV (reference sequence). With 9 bases removed from V and 5 bases from J, the gap between germline ends came to 14 bases. The CDR3 reads CASALYRDQPQHF. For the CDR3, the DNA is TGTGCCAGTGCCCTGTATCGGGATCAGCCCCAGCATTTT.

As concerns this clone: Other nucleotide sequences in the sample specify the same CDR3. The rearrangement links TRBV7-3 to TRBJ1-1, with D perhaps TRBD1 (5 bases). Germline V lookup: CDR1 SGHTA, CDR2 FQGTGA. The CDR3 consists of 14 residues. V was cut by 0 bases and J by 2 bases, with 7 bases left in between. CDR3 nucleotide sequence: TGTGCCAGCAGCTTAACAGGGGTCAACACTGAAGCTTTCTTT. As protein: CASSLTGVNTEAFF.

The V gene is TRBV9, the J gene TRBJ1-2; D may be TRBD1 (6 bases). Germline CDR1 is SGDLS and CDR2 is YYNGEE. V was trimmed by 0 bases and J by 7 bases, leaving 13 bases between them. CDR3 length equals 14 residues. The CDR3, as DNA: TGTGCCAGCAGCGTAGTCGCAGGGGACGGTGGCTACACCTTC. Translation: CASSVVAGDGGYTF.

This rearrangement joins TRBV28 to TRBJ1-5; 8 bases align to TRBD1. CDR3 length: 14 amino acids. The germline V gene has CDR1 MDHEN and CDR2 SYDVKM. J lost 4 bases, V lost 5 bases, and 4 bases had no gene match. CDR3 sequence (DNA): TGTGCCAGCAGTGGACAGGGCTTAAATCAGCCCCAGCATTTT. It specifies CASSGQGLNQPQHF.

The chain is built from TRBV5-1 and TRBJ1-4; possible D gene TRBD1, 5 bases. V lost 3 bases and J 3 bases, leaving 9 bases between the germline ends. This CDR3 is 14 amino acids long. CDR1 is SGHRS and CDR2 is YFSETQ in the germline V gene. The CDR3 DNA is TGCGCCAGCAGCTCAGGGATCTCTAATGAAAAACTGTTTTTT. Protein: CASSSGISNEKLFF. Variable domain in full (rest from reference TRBV5-1 and TRBJ1-4): KAGVTQTPRYLIKTRGQQVTLSCSPISGHRSVSWYQQTPGQGLQFLFEYFSETQRNKGNFPGRFSGRQFSNSRSEMNVSTLELGDSALYLCASSSGISNEKLFFGSGTQLSVL.

The genes are TRBV29-1 and TRBJ1-2, with 9 bases fitting TRBD1. V gave up 7 bases and J gave up 3 bases; unmatched junction bases: 9. Germline lookup yields CDR1 SQVTM and CDR2 ANQGSEA. The CDR3 runs to 14 residues. CDR3 residues: CSDQSTGGDYGYTF. DNA of the CDR3: TGCAGCGACCAATCGACAGGGGGTGACTATGGCTACACCTTC.

This clone appeared a few times. V and J are TRBV7-6 and TRBJ1-3; TRBD1 agrees at 9 bases. Germline V lookup: CDR1 SGHVS, CDR2 FNYEAQ. Trimming removed 5 bases from V and 0 bases from J; junction bases left unmatched: 11. The CDR3 runs 18 residues. CDR3: CASSARFTGGISGNTIYF. DNA of the CDR3: TGTGCCAGCAGCGCCCGATTTACAGGGGGCATCTCTGGAAACACCATATATTTT.

This clone was detected only a few times. V gene TRBV7-2 combines with J gene TRBJ1-1, with D unresolved. The CDR3 is made up of 13 amino acids. CDR1 and CDR2 from the germline V gene are SGHTA and FQGNSA. Trimming shortened V by 0 bases and J by 4 bases, and 6 bases separated the two germline ends. The CDR3 nucleotides read TGTGCCAGCAGCTTAGCGAGCTCCACTGAAGCTTTCTTT. Translation gives CASSLASSTEAFF. Drawing the rest from reference TRBV7-2 and TRBJ1-1, the complete variable domain is GAGVSQSPSNKVTEKGKDVELRCDPISGHTALYWYRQSLGQGLEFLIYFQGNSAPDKSGLPSDRFSAERTGGSVSTLTIQRTQQEDSAVYLCASSLASSTEAFFGQGTRLTVV.

This chain's CDR3 is CASSERRGQDLLNSPLHF. As DNA, the CDR3 is TGTGCCAGCAGTGAACGGAGGGGGCAGGATCTTTTAAATTCACCCCTCCACTTT. V is TRBV6-1 and J is TRBJ1-6; 7 bases match TRBD1. V lost 2 bases, J lost 7 bases, and 14 bases stayed unmatched. Germline CDR1 reads MNHNS; CDR2 reads SASEGT. The CDR3 consists of 18 residues.

The chain carries TRBV11-2 and TRBJ1-2; no definite D call. The V and J ends lost 5 bases and 4 bases respectively, with 14 bases between them. CDR3 size: 14 residues. Germline V gives CDR1 SGHAT, CDR2 FQNNGV. The CDR3 loop is CASSPAGRSYGYTF. The CDR3 region has the DNA TGTGCCAGCAGCCCCGCGGGCCGCTCCTATGGCTACACCTTC.